This T cell receptor (beta chain) was identified in a study of regulatory dendritic cells for organ transplantation. Whole-study context: Day 6 dendritic cell cultures were stimulated with LPS. Study outcomes and limitations: Mature dendritic cells appeared to drive more memory CD8+ clonal expansion than regulatory ones.

The method was immunoSEQ multiplex PCR; TCRdb's version includes in-frame clones alone and lacks a portion of them. Among about 10,000 clones listed, approximately 84% were seen once. About this clone itself: Its specificity is not known.

J lost 8 bases, V lost 6 bases, and 3 bases had no gene match. Germline V lookup: CDR1 MNHEY, CDR2 SVGAGI. This CDR3 is built from 13 residues. Sorted subsets were CFSE-labeled and cultured 4 to 6 days with allogeneic dendritic cells. The V gene is TRBV6-5, the J gene TRBJ2-1, with 11 bases fitting TRBD1. Sequenced input: memory CD4+ T cells from blood cultured with dendritic cells. This sample's subset: CD45RO+ memory T cells. The source of this sequence is a human donor in good health. CDR3: CASRDRGPYEQFF. The CDR3 coding sequence is TGTGCCAGCAGGGACAGGGGGCCATATGAGCAGTTCTTC.